This entry concerns a single T cell receptor beta chain. Its antigen is not identified. The method was immunoSEQ multiplex PCR; TCRdb's version includes in-frame clones alone and lacks a portion of them. The data show under 85,000 clones, approximately 80% seen once. These data are taken from a study of PD-1 blockade in mismatch repair-deficient tumors. Findings and caveats of the study: Tumor-resident clones, often absent from pretreatment blood, expanded after pembrolizumab and then contracted.

The V segment lost 5 bases and the J segment 5 bases; nucleotides outside the gene matches: 6. Germline CDR1 and CDR2: SGHDN and FVKESK. The CDR3 length is 15 residues. The gene calls are TRBV14 and TRBJ1-4; 9 nucleotides line up with TRBD1. Here the sequenced sample was peripheral blood, taken 2 weeks after starting pembrolizumab. The clonotype comes from an adult with mismatch repair-deficient cancer. CDR3 nucleotide sequence: TGTGCCAGCAGCGAGCTGGGACAGGGCAATGAAAAACTGTTTTTT. Amino acids: CASSELGQGNEKLFF.